In its sample, the clone carrying this T cell receptor beta chain was seen a few times. A read error may account for a junction end that differs from germline. These data originate in a study of T cells in Graves' hyperthyroidism and ophthalmopathy. TCR beta CDR3 region amplification was performed from RNA transcripts. The HTBI primer set served for first-round RT-PCR of the TCR CDR3. TCRdb independently ran MiXCR on the multiplex PCR reads; one entry per CDR3 protein. Of about 400,000 distinct CDR3 sequences detected, about 15% appear once; the ten largest clones hold around a third. The CDR3 loop spans 17 amino acids. From germline, CDR1 is MGHRA and CDR2 YSYEKL.

Specimen: blood. The chain carries TRBV4-1 and TRBJ2-1; D gene ambiguous. This TCR was recovered from a woman aged 25-40 years with Graves' hyperthyroidism. This chain's CDR3 is CASSPEGRLGAYNEQFF. CDR3 sequence (DNA): TGCGCCAGCAGCCCTGAAGGACGTCTAGGAGCCTACAACGAGCAGTTCTTC.